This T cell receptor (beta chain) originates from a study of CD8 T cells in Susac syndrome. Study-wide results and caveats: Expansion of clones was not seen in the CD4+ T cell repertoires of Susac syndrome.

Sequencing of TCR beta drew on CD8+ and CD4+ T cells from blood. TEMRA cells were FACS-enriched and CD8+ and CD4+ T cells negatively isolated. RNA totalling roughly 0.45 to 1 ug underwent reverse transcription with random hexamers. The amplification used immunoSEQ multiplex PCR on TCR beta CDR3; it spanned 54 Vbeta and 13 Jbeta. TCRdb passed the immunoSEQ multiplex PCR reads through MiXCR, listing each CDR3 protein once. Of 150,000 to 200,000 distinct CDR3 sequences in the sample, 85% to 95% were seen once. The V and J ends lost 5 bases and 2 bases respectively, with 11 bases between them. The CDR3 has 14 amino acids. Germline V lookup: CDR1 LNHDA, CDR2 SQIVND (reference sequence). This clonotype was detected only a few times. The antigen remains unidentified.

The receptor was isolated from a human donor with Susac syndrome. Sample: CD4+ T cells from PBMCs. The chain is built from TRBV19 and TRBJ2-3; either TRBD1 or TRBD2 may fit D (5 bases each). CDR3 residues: CASSAGTSTDTQYF. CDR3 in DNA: TGTGCCAGTAGTGCTGGGACCTCCACAGATACGCAGTATTTT.